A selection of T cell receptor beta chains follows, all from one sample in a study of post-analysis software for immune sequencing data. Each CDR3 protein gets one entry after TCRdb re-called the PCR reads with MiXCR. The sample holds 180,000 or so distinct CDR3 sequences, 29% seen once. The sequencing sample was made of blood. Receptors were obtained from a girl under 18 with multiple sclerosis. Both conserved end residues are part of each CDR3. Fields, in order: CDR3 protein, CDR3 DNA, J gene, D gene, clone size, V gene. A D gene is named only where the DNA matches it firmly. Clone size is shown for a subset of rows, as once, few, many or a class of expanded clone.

CASSYIQSTDTQYF | TGTGCCAGCAGTTACATACAGAGCACAGATACGCAGTATTTT | TRBJ2-3 | - | many | TRBV6-6
CASSADRGSGGPRNEQYF | TGCGCCAGCAGCGCGGACAGGGGCAGTGGCGGCCCTCGGAACGAGCAGTACTTC | TRBJ2-7 | TRBD1 | - | TRBV5-1
CASSFGEAFYEQYF | TGTGCCAGCAGTTTCGGGGAAGCGTTCTACGAGCAGTACTTC | TRBJ2-7 | - | many | TRBV12-3/TRBV12-4
CASSRTGTAKETQYF | TGTGCCAGCAGCCGAACCGGGACAGCGAAAGAGACCCAGTACTTC | TRBJ2-5 | TRBD1 | few | TRBV7-9
CASSLSADRAYEQYF | TGTGCCAGCAGTTTATCTGCGGACAGGGCCTACGAGCAGTACTTC | TRBJ2-7 | TRBD1 | - | TRBV12-3/TRBV12-4
CASSPGIGGHTDTQYF | TGTGCCAGCAGCCCCGGGATAGGGGGGCATACTGATACGCAGTATTTT | TRBJ2-3 | - | - | TRBV7-3
CSARSHHNIAKNIQYF | TGCAGTGCTAGATCACATCACAATATAGCCAAAAACATTCAGTACTTC | TRBJ2-4 | - | - | TRBV20-1
CASAISSSNQPQHF | TGTGCCTCAGCCATATCTTCTAGCAATCAGCCCCAGCATTTT | TRBJ1-5 | - | few | TRBV30
CATSDQGTSGRYNEQFF | TGTGCCACCAGTGACCAAGGGACTAGCGGGCGCTACAATGAGCAGTTCTTC | TRBJ2-1 | TRBD2 | many | TRBV24-1
CSATLGGGDTEAFF | TGCAGTGCTACCCTCGGGGGAGGGGACACTGAAGCTTTCTTT | TRBJ1-1 | - | - | TRBV20-1
CASSIPGDRGNQPQHF | TGTGCCAGTAGTATACCGGGGGATAGGGGCAATCAGCCCCAGCATTTT | TRBJ1-5 | - | - | TRBV19
CSSASGGYNEQFF | TGCAGCTCTGCTAGCGGGGGTTACAATGAGCAGTTCTTC | TRBJ2-1 | TRBD2 | - | TRBV29-1
CASSVRVYNEQFF | TGTGCCAGCAGCGTACGGGTCTACAATGAGCAGTTCTTC | TRBJ2-1 | - | many | TRBV9
CASSYGEGQYF | TGTGCCAGCAGTTACGGGGAGGGTCAGTATTTT | TRBJ2-3 | TRBD2 | - | TRBV6-6
CASSLWTGEETQYF | TGTGCCAGCAGCCTTTGGACAGGGGAAGAGACCCAGTACTTC | TRBJ2-5 | TRBD1 | many | TRBV7-2
CASSPGQLVSPLHF | TGTGCCAGCAGTCCCGGACAGCTAGTATCACCCCTCCACTTT | TRBJ1-6 | - | few | TRBV27
CASSGGSRVFINYGHTF | TGCGCCAGCAGTGGAGGTAGCAGGGTTTTCATTAACTATGGCCACACCTTC | TRBJ1-2 | - | - | TRBV5-1
CASSLEGAVEETQYF | TGCGCCAGCAGCTTAGAGGGGGCGGTCGAAGAGACCCAGTACTTC | TRBJ2-5 | TRBD1 | few | TRBV5-1
CASSQATGNYGYTF | TGTGCCAGCAGCCAAGCTACGGGGAACTATGGCTACACCTTC | TRBJ1-2 | - | few | TRBV3-1
CASGLVDSGELFF | TGTGCTAGTGGTTTGGTCGATTCCGGGGAGCTGTTTTTT | TRBJ2-2 | - | few | TRBV12-5
CASSRASGDFYNEQFF | TGTGCCAGTAGCCGTGCTAGCGGGGACTTCTACAATGAGCAGTTCTTC | TRBJ2-1 | TRBD2 | - | TRBV19
CASRPLGGIGEPQHF | TGTGCCAGCAGACCCCTCGGAGGGATTGGGGAGCCCCAGCATTTT | TRBJ1-5 | - | - | TRBV7-9
CASSRTDPYEQYF | TGCGCCAGCAGCCGGACGGACCCCTACGAGCAGTACTTC | TRBJ2-7 | - | - | TRBV5-1
CASREQGNTYGYTF | TGTGCCAGCAGAGAACAGGGGAACACTTATGGCTACACCTTC | TRBJ1-2 | TRBD1 | few | TRBV28
CASSQDTNQPQHF | TGCGCCAGCAGCCAGGATACCAATCAGCCCCAGCATTTT | TRBJ1-5 | - | - | TRBV4-1
CASSFQGARQPQHF | TGTGCCAGCAGTTTCCAGGGGGCGAGGCAGCCCCAGCATTTT | TRBJ1-5 | TRBD1 | - | TRBV28
CASSPWDRRNTEAFF | TGTGCCAGCAGCCCCTGGGACAGGAGGAACACTGAAGCTTTCTTT | TRBJ1-1 | TRBD1 | - | TRBV5-6
CASSESGPGHIQEAQYF | TGTGCCAGCAGTGAATCAGGTCCGGGACATATCCAAGAGGCCCAGTACTTC | TRBJ2-5 | - | few | TRBV25-1